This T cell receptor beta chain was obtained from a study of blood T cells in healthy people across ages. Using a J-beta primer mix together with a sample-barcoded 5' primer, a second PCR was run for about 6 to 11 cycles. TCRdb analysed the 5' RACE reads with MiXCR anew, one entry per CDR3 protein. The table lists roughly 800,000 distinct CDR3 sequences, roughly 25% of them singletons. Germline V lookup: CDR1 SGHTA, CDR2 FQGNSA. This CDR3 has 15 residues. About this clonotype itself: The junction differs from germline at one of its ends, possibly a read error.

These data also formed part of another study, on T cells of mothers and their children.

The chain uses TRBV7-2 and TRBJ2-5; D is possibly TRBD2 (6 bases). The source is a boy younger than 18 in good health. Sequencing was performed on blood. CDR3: CASSPRGISPGEQYF. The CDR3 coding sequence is TGTGCTAGCAGCCCTCGGGGGATTAGCCCAGGAGAGCAGTACTTC. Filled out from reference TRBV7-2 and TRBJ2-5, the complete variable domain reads GAGVSQSPSNKVTEKGKDVELRCDPISGHTALYWYRQSLGQGLEFLIYFQGNSAPDKSGLPSDRFSAERTGGSVSTLTIQRTQQEDSAVYLCASSPRGISPGEQYFGPGTRLLVL.